This T cell receptor (beta chain) derives from a study of post-analysis software for immune sequencing data. Overall study context: Courses of disease covered relapsing-remitting, secondary progressive and progressive-relapsing multiple sclerosis. Whole-study findings and limits: Significantly lower normalized Chao1 diversity was found in patients with multiple sclerosis relative to controls. Same-batch preparations were strongly co-clustered by F measure. Patients had higher frequencies than controls of about 5 TRBV segments, including TRBV5-6, TRBV5-1 and TRBV20-1.

As to this clonotype: Its target is unknown.

Trimming removed 3 bases from V and 3 bases from J; junction bases left unmatched: 4. This CDR3 is 16 amino acids long. CDR1 and CDR2 (germline): ENHRY, SYGVKD. Built from TCR beta cDNA, the libraries had unique molecular identifiers in them. Roughly 500,000 cDNA molecules were obtained per 1 to 10 million input T cells. TCRdb itself ran the PCR reads through MiXCR, one entry per CDR3 protein. The sample yields about 770,000 distinct CDR3 sequences, just over 45% seen once. The chain carries TRBV10-3 and TRBJ2-1; 11 bases are shared with TRBD2. The receptor comes from a girl aged 10-17 years with multiple sclerosis. Source material: blood. The chain's CDR3 is CAISDPLAGDYNEQFF. The CDR3 bases are TGTGCCATCAGTGACCCACTAGCGGGAGACTACAATGAGCAGTTCTTC.